The rows below give T cell receptor beta chains drawn from one sample of a study of shared clonotypes between healthy human individuals. Sequencing used immunoSEQ multiplex PCR; TCRdb keeps in-frame clones, though not all of them. The sample yields 750,000 to 1,000,000 clones, 80% to 95% seen once. The specimen was naive CD8+ T cells sorted from blood. These receptors were taken from a man aged 25-40 years in good health. Both conserved end residues are part of each CDR3. A D gene is named only where the DNA matches it firmly. Some rows mark clone size as missing; the rest say once, few, many or name a class of expanded clone.

once - TRBJ1-5 TRBV6-6 TGTGCCAGCAGTCCTCAGGGCCATCAGCCCCAGCATTTT CASSPQGHQPQHF
- - TRBJ2-7 TRBV15 TGTGCCACCAGCAGAGATCTAGTTGGGACTTACTCCTACGAGCAGTACTTC CATSRDLVGTYSYEQYF
- - TRBJ1-2 TRBV7-2 TGTGCCAGCAGCCCCTTACAGGGTCTCTATGGCTACACCTTC CASSPLQGLYGYTF
- TRBD2 TRBJ2-7 TRBV19 TGTGCCAGTAGTCCGCTAGCGGGTCTTTCCTACGAGCAGTACTTC CASSPLAGLSYEQYF
- TRBD2 TRBJ2-2 TRBV10-1 TGCGCCAGCAGTTCCCTCGTTGGGGCTAGCGGGAGGGCCGGCACCGGGGAGCTGTTTTTT CASSSLVGASGRAGTGELFF
- - TRBJ2-1 TRBV2 TGTGCCAGCAGTGTGGACTCACAGGAAAGCTCCTACAATGAGCAGTTCTTC CASSVDSQESSYNEQFF
- - TRBJ2-1 TRBV5-6 TGTGCCAGCAGCCCGCCGGGTTTCAATGAGCAGTTCTTC CASSPPGFNEQFF
- - TRBJ2-7 TRBV11-2 TGTGCCAGCAGCCCACGTCCCGGGTTAGGGTGGGAGCAGTACTTC CASSPRPGLGWEQYF
- - TRBJ2-7 TRBV4-1 TGCGCCAGCAGCCAAGATAGGGCAGGGAAGACCTACGAGCAGTACTTC CASSQDRAGKTYEQYF
- TRBD1 TRBJ2-7 TRBV7-9 TGTGCCAGCAGCCTACCGGGACAGCTCTCCTACGAGCAGTACTTC CASSLPGQLSYEQYF
- - TRBJ2-7 TRBV7-8 TGTGCCAGCAGCTTAGCGCGGTTATACGAGCAGTACTTC CASSLARLYEQYF
- - TRBJ1-3 TRBV29-1 TGCAGCGTTGTGGAACAGGGAGGAAACACCATATATTTT CSVVEQGGNTIYF
- - TRBJ2-1 TRBV27 TGTGCCAGCAGTGGCCGGTTTGAGCAGTTCTTC CASSGRFEQFF
once TRBD1 TRBJ1-1 TRBV5-1 TGCGCCAGCAGCTCCCAAGGGACAGGGAAGACTGAAGCTTTCTTT CASSSQGTGKTEAFF
- - TRBJ2-2 TRBV11-2 TGTGCCAGCAGCCGACTACAAGGGGGTTTGACCAGAACCTCCGGGGAGCTGTTTTTT CASSRLQGGLTRTSGELFF
- - TRBJ2-7 TRBV4-1 TGCGCCAGCAGCCAAGGTATGGCGCCCTACGAGCAGTACTTC CASSQGMAPYEQYF
- TRBD2 TRBJ2-1 TRBV29-1 TGCAGCGTTTCTGGCCCGGGAGGCTCCTACAATGAGCAGTTCTTC CSVSGPGGSYNEQFF
- - TRBJ2-7 TRBV6-1 TGTGCCAGCAGTTGGACCGCGAGCTCCTACGAGCAGTACTTC CASSWTASSYEQYF
- TRBD2 TRBJ2-1 TRBV7-7 TGTGCTAGCAGCGCTCGAGCGGGACACAATGAGCAGTTCTTC CASSARAGHNEQFF
few TRBD2 TRBJ2-7 TRBV6-5 TGTGCCAGCAGTTACGGGACTAGCGGCTACGAGCAGTACTTC CASSYGTSGYEQYF
- TRBD2 TRBJ2-1 TRBV5-5 TGTGCCAGCAGTTCCCCTATCGGGGTGGCGGGAGTAGAATCCTACAATGAGCAGTTCTTC CASSSPIGVAGVESYNEQFF
- TRBD2 TRBJ2-1 TRBV9 TGTGCCAGCAGCGCCTCTAGCGGGGTCTCCTACAATGAGCAGTTCTTC CASSASSGVSYNEQFF
- TRBD2 TRBJ2-7 TRBV7-2 TGTGCCAGCAGCTTAGACCTCGGGCTAGCGGCTTACGAGCAGTACTTC CASSLDLGLAAYEQYF
once - TRBJ2-2 TRBV4-3 TGCGCCAGCAGCCAAGATTATACCGGGGAGCTGTTTTTT CASSQDYTGELFF
once - TRBJ2-2 TRBV7-6 TGTGCCAGCAAACGGGGCGGCACCGGGGAGCTGTTTTTT CASKRGGTGELFF
- - TRBJ2-2 TRBV10-1 TGCGCCAGCAGTGAGTTGGCGTCCGGGGAGCTGTTTTTT CASSELASGELFF
- - TRBJ2-5 TRBV7-9 TGTGCCAGCAGCCGACCACAGGGTGGCCAAGAGACCCAGTACTTC CASSRPQGGQETQYF
- - TRBJ2-2 TRBV21-1 TGTGCCAGCAGCAAATACTCCAGGGGGAACACCGGGGAGCTGTTTTTT CASSKYSRGNTGELFF
- - TRBJ2-7 TRBV27 TGTGCCAGCAGGTCGGACCACAGGAGTCTGTACTTC CASRSDHRSLYF
many - TRBJ2-1 TRBV7-9 TGTGCCAGCACCTCGGGTGAACGTAGGCAGTTCTTC CASTSGERRQFF
few TRBD1 TRBJ2-7 TRBV7-9 TGTGCCAGCAGCTCAACAGGGGGTACTACGGGAGACGAGCAGTACTTC CASSSTGGTTGDEQYF
- - TRBJ1-5 TRBV15 TGTGCCACCAGCAGAGATGAGGGGTTCGGCAATCAGCCCCAGCATTTT CATSRDEGFGNQPQHF
- - TRBJ2-7 TRBV5-1 TGCGCCAGCAGCTTAGGTAATGGATACGAGCAGTACTTC CASSLGNGYEQYF
- - TRBJ2-6 TRBV7-6 TGTGCCAGCAGCTTATGGGGGGATTCTGGGGCCAACGTCCTGACTTTC CASSLWGDSGANVLTF
- - TRBJ1-3 TRBV30 TGTGCCTGGAGTGTCACAAACACCATATATTTT CAWSVTNTIYF
- - TRBJ1-1 TRBV7-9 TGTGCCAGCAGCTTAGCGGAGGGGCTCGACACTGAAGCTTTCTTT CASSLAEGLDTEAFF
- TRBD1 TRBJ1-5 TRBV7-9 TGTGCCAGCAGCTTAGAGGGACAGGGTGATCTTAGCAATCAGCCCCAGCATTTT CASSLEGQGDLSNQPQHF
- - TRBJ2-5 TRBV13 TGTGCCAGCAGCCTCCTGTTACAAGAGACCCAGTACTTC CASSLLLQETQYF
- - TRBJ1-5 TRBV7-9 TGTGCCAGCAGCGAGGGGGGGCGGGCGCAGCCCCAGCATTTT CASSEGGRAQPQHF
- - TRBJ2-2 TRBV28 TGTGCCAGCAGTCGACTAGATAAAGACGGGGAGCTGTTTTTT CASSRLDKDGELFF
- - TRBJ2-6 TRBV7-8 TGTGCCAGCAGCTTAGGATCATCCGGGGCCAACGTCCTGACTTTC CASSLGSSGANVLTF
- - TRBJ2-3 TRBV6-1 TGTGCCAGCGGACCGAGCGGGTGGGCGGATACGCAGTATTTT CASGPSGWADTQYF
- - TRBJ2-7 TRBV11-3 TGTGCCAGCAGCGGATACACGGACATGGACAGATACGAGCAGTACTTC CASSGYTDMDRYEQYF
- - TRBJ1-1 TRBV27 TGTGCCAGCAGTTTATCAGGGCGGAGGACTGAAGCTTTCTTT CASSLSGRRTEAFF
once TRBD1 TRBJ2-1 TRBV11-2 TGTGCCAGCAGCCCAGGGACAGGAACCTACAATGAGCAGTTCTTC CASSPGTGTYNEQFF
once TRBD1 TRBJ1-2 TRBV29-1 TGCAGCGCGATACGGACAGGGGGTAACTATGGCTACACCTTC CSAIRTGGNYGYTF
- TRBD2 TRBJ2-7 TRBV28 TGTGCCAGCAGCCCTAGGCTAGCGGCCTACGAGCAGTACTTC CASSPRLAAYEQYF
once - TRBJ2-4 TRBV28 TGTGCCAGCAACCGGGAGATGGGGGCCAAAAACATTCAGTACTTC CASNREMGAKNIQYF
- - TRBJ1-1 TRBV4-3 TGCGCCAGCAGCCAAGTGTTAGACATGAACACTGAAGCTTTCTTT CASSQVLDMNTEAFF
- TRBD2 TRBJ2-3 TRBV5-6 TGTGCCAGCAGCTTACTAGCGGGAGTAGATACGCAGTATTTT CASSLLAGVDTQYF
- TRBD2 TRBJ2-7 TRBV6-5 TGTGCCAGCAGTTACCCGTCAGCGGGAGGGCTCTACGAGCAGTACTTC CASSYPSAGGLYEQYF
once - TRBJ1-1 TRBV7-9 TGTGCCAGCAGCTTAGGATCCGGTAGTACTGAAGCTTTCTTT CASSLGSGSTEAFF
- TRBD1 TRBJ2-2 TRBV27 TGTGCCAGCAGTCCTAGGACAGGGCCCACCGGGGAGCTGTTTTTT CASSPRTGPTGELFF
- - TRBJ2-5 TRBV6-1 TGTGCCAGCAGTGCTCCCGGGACGGCTGAAATGACCCAGTACTTC CASSAPGTAEMTQYF
- - TRBJ2-7 TRBV27 TGTGCCAGCAGTTTGGGCAGGGGTCCGTACGAGCAGTACTTC CASSLGRGPYEQYF
- - TRBJ2-7 TRBV11-2 TGTGCCAGCAGCTTACTCCAAGAGCAGTACTTC CASSLLQEQYF
- TRBD2 TRBJ2-2 TRBV9 TGTGCCAGCAGCGGTGCTGCGGGAGACAACACCGGGGAGCTGTTTTTT CASSGAAGDNTGELFF
- TRBD2 TRBJ2-7 TRBV27 TGTGCCAGCAGACTAGCGGGGGAGGGGGAGCAGTACTTC CASRLAGEGEQYF
- TRBD1 TRBJ2-1 TRBV6-4 TGTGCCAGCAGTGACACCCTGACAGGGGATGTCGGCAATGAGCAGTTCTTC CASSDTLTGDVGNEQFF